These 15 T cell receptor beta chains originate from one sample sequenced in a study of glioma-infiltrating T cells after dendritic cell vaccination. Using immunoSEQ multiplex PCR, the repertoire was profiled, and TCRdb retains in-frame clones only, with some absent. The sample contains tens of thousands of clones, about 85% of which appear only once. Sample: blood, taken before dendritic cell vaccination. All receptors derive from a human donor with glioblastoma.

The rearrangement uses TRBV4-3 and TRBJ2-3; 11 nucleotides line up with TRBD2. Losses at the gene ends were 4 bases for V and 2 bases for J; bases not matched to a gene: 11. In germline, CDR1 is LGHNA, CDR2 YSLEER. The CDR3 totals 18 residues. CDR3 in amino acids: CASSPFPLTSGNTDTQYF. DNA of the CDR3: TGCGCCAGCAGCCCCTTCCCCCTGACTAGCGGGAACACAGATACGCAGTATTTT.

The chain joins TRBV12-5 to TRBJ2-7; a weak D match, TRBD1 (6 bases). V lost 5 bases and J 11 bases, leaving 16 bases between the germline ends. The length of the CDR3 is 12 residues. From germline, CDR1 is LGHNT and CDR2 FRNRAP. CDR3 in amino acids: CASGLPEGVKYF. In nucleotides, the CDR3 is TGTGCTAGTGGTCTCCCCGAGGGGGTTAAGTACTTC.

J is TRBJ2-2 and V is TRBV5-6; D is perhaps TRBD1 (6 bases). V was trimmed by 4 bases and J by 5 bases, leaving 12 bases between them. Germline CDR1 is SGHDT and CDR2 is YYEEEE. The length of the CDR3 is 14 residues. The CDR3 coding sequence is TGTGCCAGCAGCACCAGGGGTTGGACCGGGGAGCTGTTTTTT. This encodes CASSTRGWTGELFF.

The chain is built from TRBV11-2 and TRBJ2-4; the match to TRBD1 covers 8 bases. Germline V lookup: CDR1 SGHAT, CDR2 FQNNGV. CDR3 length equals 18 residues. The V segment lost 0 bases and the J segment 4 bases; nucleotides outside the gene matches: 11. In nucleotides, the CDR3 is TGTGCCAGCAGCTTAGACCTACCCACCCGGACAGGGAAAAACATTCAGTACTTC. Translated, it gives CASSLDLPTRTGKNIQYF.

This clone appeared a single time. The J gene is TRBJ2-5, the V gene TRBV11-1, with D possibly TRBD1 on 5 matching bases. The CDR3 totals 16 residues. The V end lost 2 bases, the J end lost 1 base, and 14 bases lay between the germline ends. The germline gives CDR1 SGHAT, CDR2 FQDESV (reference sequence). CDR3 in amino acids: CASSLSSTGPQETQYF. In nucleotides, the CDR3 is TGTGCCAGCAGCTTATCTAGTACAGGCCCCCAAGAGACCCAGTACTTC. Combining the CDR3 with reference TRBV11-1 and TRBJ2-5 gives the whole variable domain EAEVAQSPRYKITEKSQAVAFWCDPISGHATLYWYRQILGQGPELLVQFQDESVVDDSQLPKDRFSAERLKGVDSTLKIQPAELGDSAMYLCASSLSSTGPQETQYFGPGTRLLVL.

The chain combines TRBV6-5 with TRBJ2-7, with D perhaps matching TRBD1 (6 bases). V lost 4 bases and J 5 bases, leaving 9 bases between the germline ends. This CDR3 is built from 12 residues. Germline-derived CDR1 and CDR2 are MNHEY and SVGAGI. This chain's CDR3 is CASSFRGNEQYF. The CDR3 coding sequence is TGTGCCAGCAGTTTCAGGGGTAACGAGCAGTACTTC.

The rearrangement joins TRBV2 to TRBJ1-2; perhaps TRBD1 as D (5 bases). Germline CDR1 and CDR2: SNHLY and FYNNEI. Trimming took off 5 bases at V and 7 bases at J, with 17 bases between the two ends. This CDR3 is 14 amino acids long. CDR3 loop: CASSSKTARGGYTF. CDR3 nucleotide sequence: TGTGCCAGCAGTTCGAAGACAGCCCGCGGTGGCTACACCTTC.

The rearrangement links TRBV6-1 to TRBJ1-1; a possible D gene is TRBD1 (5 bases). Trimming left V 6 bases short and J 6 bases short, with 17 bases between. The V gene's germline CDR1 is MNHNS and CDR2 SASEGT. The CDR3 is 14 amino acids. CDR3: CASRPGFGAAEAFF. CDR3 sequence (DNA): TGTGCCAGCAGGCCCGGCTTTGGGGCAGCTGAAGCTTTCTTT.

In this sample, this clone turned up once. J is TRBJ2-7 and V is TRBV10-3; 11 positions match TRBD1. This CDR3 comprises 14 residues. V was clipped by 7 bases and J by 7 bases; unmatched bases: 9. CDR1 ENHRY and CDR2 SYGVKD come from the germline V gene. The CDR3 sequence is CAIKKDRGQGEQYF. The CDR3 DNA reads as TGTGCCATCAAGAAGGACAGGGGGCAAGGGGAGCAGTACTTC.

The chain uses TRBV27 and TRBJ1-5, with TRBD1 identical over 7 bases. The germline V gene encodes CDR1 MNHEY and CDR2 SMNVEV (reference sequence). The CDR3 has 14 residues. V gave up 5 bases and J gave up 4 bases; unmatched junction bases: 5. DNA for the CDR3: TGTGCCAGCAGTCCCCGGGACAGTAATCAGCCCCAGCATTTT. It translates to CASSPRDSNQPQHF.

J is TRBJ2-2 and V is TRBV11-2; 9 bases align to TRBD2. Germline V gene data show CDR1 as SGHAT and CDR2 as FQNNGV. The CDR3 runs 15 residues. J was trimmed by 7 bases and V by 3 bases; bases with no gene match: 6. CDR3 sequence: CASSFLAGTGGELFF. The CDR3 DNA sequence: TGTGCCAGCAGCTTCCTAGCGGGAACGGGCGGGGAGCTGTTTTTT.

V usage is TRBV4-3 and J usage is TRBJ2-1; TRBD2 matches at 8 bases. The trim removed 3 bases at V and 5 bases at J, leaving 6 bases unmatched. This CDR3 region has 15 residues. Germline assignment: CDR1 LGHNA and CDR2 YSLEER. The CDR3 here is CASSQIAGSNNEQFF. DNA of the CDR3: TGCGCCAGCAGCCAGATAGCGGGATCCAACAATGAGCAGTTCTTC.

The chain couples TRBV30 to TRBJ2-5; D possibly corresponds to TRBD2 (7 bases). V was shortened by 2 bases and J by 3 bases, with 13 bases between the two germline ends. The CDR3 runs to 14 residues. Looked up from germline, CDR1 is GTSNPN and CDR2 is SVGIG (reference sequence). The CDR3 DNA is TGTGCCTGGAGTATCGGAGGGGGGGAAGAGACCCAGTACTTC. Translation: CAWSIGGGEETQYF. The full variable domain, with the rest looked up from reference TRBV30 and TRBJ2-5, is SQTIHQWPATLVQPVGSPLSLECTVEGTSNPNLYWYRQAAGRGLQLLFYSVGIGQISSEVPQNLSASRPQDRQFILSSKKLLLSDSGFYLCAWSIGGGEETQYFGPGTRLLVL.

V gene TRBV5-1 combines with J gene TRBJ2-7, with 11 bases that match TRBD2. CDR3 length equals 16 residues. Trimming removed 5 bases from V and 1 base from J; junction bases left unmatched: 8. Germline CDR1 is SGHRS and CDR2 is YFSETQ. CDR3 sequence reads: CASRATSGSESYEQYF. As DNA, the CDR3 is TGCGCCAGCAGGGCTACTAGCGGGAGTGAGTCCTACGAGCAGTACTTC.

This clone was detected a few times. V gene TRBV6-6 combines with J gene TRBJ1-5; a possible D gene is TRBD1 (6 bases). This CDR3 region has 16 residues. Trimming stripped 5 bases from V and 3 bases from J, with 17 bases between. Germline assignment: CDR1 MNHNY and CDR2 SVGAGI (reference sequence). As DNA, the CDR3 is TGTGCCAGCAGTCCGGGGGGGCGGGTTTTCAATCAGCCCCAGCATTTT. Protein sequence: CASSPGGRVFNQPQHF.